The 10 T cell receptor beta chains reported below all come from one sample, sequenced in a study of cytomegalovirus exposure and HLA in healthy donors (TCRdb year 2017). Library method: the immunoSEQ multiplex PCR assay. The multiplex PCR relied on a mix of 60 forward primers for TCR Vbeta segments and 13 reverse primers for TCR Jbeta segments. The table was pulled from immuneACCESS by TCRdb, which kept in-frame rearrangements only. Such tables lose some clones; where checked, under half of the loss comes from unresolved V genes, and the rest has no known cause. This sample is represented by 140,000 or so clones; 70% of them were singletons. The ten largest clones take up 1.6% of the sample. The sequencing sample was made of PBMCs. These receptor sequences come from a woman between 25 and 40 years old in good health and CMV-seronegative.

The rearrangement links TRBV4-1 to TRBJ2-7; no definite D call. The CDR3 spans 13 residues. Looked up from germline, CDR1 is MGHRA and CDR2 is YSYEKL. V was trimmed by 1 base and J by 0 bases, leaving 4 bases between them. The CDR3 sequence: CASSQGSSYEQYF. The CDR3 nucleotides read TGCGCCAGCAGCCAAGGGAGCTCCTACGAGCAGTACTTC.

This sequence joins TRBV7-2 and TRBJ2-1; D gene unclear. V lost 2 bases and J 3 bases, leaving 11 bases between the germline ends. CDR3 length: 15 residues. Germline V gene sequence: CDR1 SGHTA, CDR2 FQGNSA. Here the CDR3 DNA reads TGTGCCAGCAGCTTAACAGATCCCATCTACAATGAGCAGTTCTTC. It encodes CASSLTDPIYNEQFF.

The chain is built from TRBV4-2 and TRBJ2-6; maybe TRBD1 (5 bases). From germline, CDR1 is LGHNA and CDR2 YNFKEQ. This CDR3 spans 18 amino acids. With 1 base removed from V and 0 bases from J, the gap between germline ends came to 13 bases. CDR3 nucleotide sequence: TGTGCCAGCAGCCAAGCGAGGCAGGGTAGCTCTGGGGCCAACGTCCTGACTTTC. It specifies CASSQARQGSSGANVLTF.

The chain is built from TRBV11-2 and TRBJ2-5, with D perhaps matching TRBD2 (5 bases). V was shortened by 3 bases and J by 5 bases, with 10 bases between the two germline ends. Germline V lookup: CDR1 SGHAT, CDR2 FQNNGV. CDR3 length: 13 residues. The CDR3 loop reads CASSFEGGETQYF. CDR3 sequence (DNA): TGTGCCAGCAGCTTTGAGGGCGGTGAGACCCAGTACTTC.

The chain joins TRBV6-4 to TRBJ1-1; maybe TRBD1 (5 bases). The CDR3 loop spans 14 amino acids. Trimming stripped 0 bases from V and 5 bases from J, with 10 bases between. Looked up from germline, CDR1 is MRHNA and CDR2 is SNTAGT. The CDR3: CASSDSIGGTEAFF. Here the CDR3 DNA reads TGTGCCAGCAGTGACTCAATTGGGGGGACTGAAGCTTTCTTT.

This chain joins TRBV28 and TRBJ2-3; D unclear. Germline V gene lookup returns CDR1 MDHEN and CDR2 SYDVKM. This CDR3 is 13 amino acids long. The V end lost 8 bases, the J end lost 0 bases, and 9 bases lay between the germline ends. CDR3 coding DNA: TGTGCCAGCCACGAGTATAGCACAGATACGCAGTATTTT. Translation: CASHEYSTDTQYF.

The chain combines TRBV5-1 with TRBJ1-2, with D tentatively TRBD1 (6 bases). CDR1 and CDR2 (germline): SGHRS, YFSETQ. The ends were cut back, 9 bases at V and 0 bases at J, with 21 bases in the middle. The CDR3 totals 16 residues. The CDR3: CATGTGTRDTNYGYTF. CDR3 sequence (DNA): TGCGCCACCGGCACGGGGACACGGGACACTAACTATGGCTACACCTTC.

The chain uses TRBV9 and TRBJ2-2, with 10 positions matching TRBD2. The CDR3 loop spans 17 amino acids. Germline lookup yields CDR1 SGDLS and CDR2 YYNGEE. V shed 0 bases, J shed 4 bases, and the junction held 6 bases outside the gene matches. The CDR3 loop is CASSVEAGGPRTGELFF. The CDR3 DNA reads TGTGCCAGCAGCGTAGAAGCGGGGGGGCCGCGCACCGGGGAGCTGTTTTTT.

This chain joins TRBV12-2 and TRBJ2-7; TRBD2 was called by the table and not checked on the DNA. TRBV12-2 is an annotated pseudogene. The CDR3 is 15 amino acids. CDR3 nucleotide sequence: TGTGCAAGTCGCTTAGCGGGAGGGACTTCCTACGAGCAGTACTTC. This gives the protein CASRLAGGTSYEQYF.

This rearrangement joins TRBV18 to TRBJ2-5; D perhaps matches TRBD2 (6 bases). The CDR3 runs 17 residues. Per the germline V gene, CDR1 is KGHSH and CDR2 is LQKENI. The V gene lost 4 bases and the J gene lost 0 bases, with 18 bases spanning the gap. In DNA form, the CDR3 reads TGTGCCAGCTCACGGGGGGTCAGGGCGTCCGACCAAGAGACCCAGTACTTC. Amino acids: CASSRGVRASDQETQYF.